This entry describes one T cell receptor (beta chain). No antigen is known for it. Base quality data are lacking; no much larger clone is found one base away. This record belongs to a study of OX40 agonist ivuxolimab in advanced cancers. Broadly, across the study: Ivuxolimab, which targeted the costimulatory receptor OX40 (CD134), was an agonistic, fully human IgG2 monoclonal antibody. Three dose-escalation patients achieved partial responses, one with hepatocellular carcinoma and two with cutaneous melanoma. Prior anti-PD-1, anti-PD-L1 or anti-CTLA-4 therapy was permitted, and checkpoint inhibitors had been received by under 50% of dose-escalation patients. Peripheral TCRbeta sequencing aimed to test whether ivuxolimab altered TCR sequence diversity and caused clonal T-cell expansion. The dose-escalation cohort was about 83% male with a mean age of approximately 60 years, ranging from roughly 23 to 85. Among the 50 to 55 dose-escalation patients, around 20 had hepatocellular carcinoma, around 15 melanoma, 9 renal cell carcinoma and 9 head and neck cancer. The paper reports the monotherapy dose-escalation portion (N ≈ 52 patients) of the phase I ivuxolimab trial. Intravenous ivuxolimab was administered to patients every 2 weeks at six dose levels: 0.01, 0.1, 0.3, 1.5, 3 and 10 mg/kg. Broad study findings and their caveats: Antigen specificity was not determined for the clonally expanded peripheral T cells. After ivuxolimab, CD8+ T cells had more expanded clones than CD4+ T cells on average. At doses from 0.1 to 3.0 mg/kg, clonal expansion was seen in both CD4+ and CD8+ blood T cells between baseline and week 6. Low levels of normalized T-cell clonal expansion were also shown by some nonresponding patients. In partial responders in the 0.1-3.0 mg/kg groups, normalized peripheral clonal expansion was found to be among the lowest, especially among CD8+ T cells.

CDR1 and CDR2 (SGDLS, YYNGEE) derive from the germline V gene. From V the trimming removes 4 bases and from J it removes 4 bases, while the gene matches leave 13 bases of the junction unaccounted for. The CDR3 runs 17 residues from the cysteine to the phenylalanine. Only the CDR3 portion is preserved as DNA: 51 bases, with reading frame beginning at the first base. Genomic DNA was extracted from sorted cells for sequencing of the TCRbeta CDR3 region. The immunoSEQ Assay was used for sequencing of TCRbeta CDR3 regions. TCRdb mirrors the immuneACCESS table, restricted to in-frame sequences. Some clones are absent from its copies; in checked studies, under half trace to an unresolved V gene, and the reason for the others is unknown. This sample lists around 50,000 clones; almost 85% were detected once. Of the sample, 1.2% is held by the ten largest clones. Patients with autoimmune disease history or receiving systemic immunosuppression were excluded from the trial. In every dose cohort, peripheral blood was drawn for TCR sequencing at baseline, cycle 4 day 1, and cycle 7 day 1. Samples came from an open-label, multicenter, first-in-human phase I dose-escalation trial of ivuxolimab. The trial enrolled adults with locally advanced or metastatic head and neck squamous cell, hepatocellular, melanoma or renal cell carcinoma. Before TCR sequencing, CD4+ T cells and CD8+ T cells were sorted from peripheral blood as separate populations.

Sample: CD4+ or CD8+ T cells sorted from blood, taken in a trial of the OX40 agonist ivuxolimab. The TCR originated in an adult with an advanced solid tumor such as melanoma, head and neck, liver or kidney cancer. The chain is made from TRBV9 and TRBJ2-3; 9 bases in the middle match TRBD2. In nucleotides, the sequence is TGTGCCAGCAGCCTAGAGGGAACGGGACTAGCATCAGATACGCAGTATTTT. Its translation reads: CASSLEGTGLASDTQYF.